The 14 T cell receptor beta chains listed next were all sequenced from one sample in a study of T cell responses to AZD1222 COVID-19 vaccine. Some clones are missing from TCRdb's copy, which holds only in-frame ones; the method was immunoSEQ multiplex PCR. The data hold over 40,000 clones, with approximately 88% observed a single time. The source material was peripheral blood, sampled on day 0 of AZD1222 vaccination. The receptors derive from an adult in good health.

The rearrangement joins TRBV7-6 to TRBJ1-1, with no clear D. V was shortened by 1 base and J by 12 bases, with 12 bases between the two germline ends. The CDR3 contains 12 residues. Germline V CDR1 and CDR2: SGHVS, FNYEAQ. CDR3 bases: TGTGCCAGCAGCTTAGTAGATGGGCCGACTTTCTTT. Translated: CASSLVDGPTFF.

V usage is TRBV6-4 and J usage is TRBJ2-3, with 8 bases lining up with TRBD2. The CDR3 spans 14 residues. The V segment lost 6 bases and the J segment 0 bases; nucleotides outside the gene matches: 2. From germline, CDR1 is MRHNA and CDR2 SNTAGT. CDR3 amino acids: CASSTSGSTDTQYF. CDR3 nucleotide sequence: TGTGCCAGCAGCACTAGCGGTAGCACAGATACGCAGTATTTT.

The chain combines TRBV20-1 with TRBJ2-7; possible D gene TRBD2, 6 bases. The germline V gene has CDR1 DFQATT and CDR2 SNEGSKA (reference sequence). V lost 3 bases to trimming and J lost 2 bases, with 14 bases between them. This CDR3 spans 14 amino acids. CDR3 bases: TGCAGTGCTAGTTTGCGGGAACCCCCCTACGAGCAGTACTTC. Translated, it gives CSASLREPPYEQYF.

V gene TRBV27 combines with J gene TRBJ1-4; tentatively, D is TRBD1 (5 bases). Germline CDR1 MNHEY, CDR2 SMNVEV (reference sequence). The CDR3 has 16 residues. Between the trimmed V and J ends, which lost 6 bases and 0 bases, there was a span of 14 bases. CDR3 bases: TGTGCCAGCAGCCTGACAGTTCTCTCAACTAATGAAAAACTGTTTTTT. Amino acids: CASSLTVLSTNEKLFF.

The gene calls are TRBV5-1 and TRBJ1-2; 10 bases match TRBD1. The V and J ends lost 4 bases and 3 bases, in that order; junction bases with no gene match: 9. The CDR3 is made up of 16 amino acids. The V gene's germline CDR1 is SGHRS and CDR2 YFSETQ. The DNA of the CDR3 is TGCGCCAGCAGCACCGGGGGACAGGGGAACGACTATGGCTACACCTTC. Its protein is CASSTGGQGNDYGYTF. Full variable domain (rest looked up from reference TRBV5-1 and TRBJ1-2): KAGVTQTPRYLIKTRGQQVTLSCSPISGHRSVSWYQQTPGQGLQFLFEYFSETQRNKGNFPGRFSGRQFSNSRSEMNVSTLELGDSALYLCASSTGGQGNDYGYTFGSGTRLTVV.

The genes are TRBV27 and TRBJ1-2; TRBD1 matches 8 bases. The V gene end was trimmed by 5 bases and the J gene end by 4 bases; junction bases not matched to a gene: 6. CDR3 length: 14 amino acids. Looked up from germline, CDR1 is MNHEY and CDR2 is SMNVEV (reference sequence). CDR3 sequence: CASSKVDRGYGYTF. The DNA for the CDR3 is TGTGCCAGCAGTAAAGTCGACAGGGGCTATGGCTACACCTTC.

J is TRBJ2-1 and V is TRBV12-3 or TRBV12-4; unclear D gene. V was clipped by 3 bases and J by 4 bases, with 7 bases between them. This CDR3 region has 13 residues. The CDR3 DNA follows: TGTGCCAGCAGTTTGACCCATTACAATGAGCAGTTCTTC. It is translated as CASSLTHYNEQFF.

The V and J genes are TRBV4-2 and TRBJ1-4; D gene ambiguous. Trimming stripped 3 bases from V and 7 bases from J, with 15 bases between. Germline V gives CDR1 LGHNA, CDR2 YNFKEQ. This CDR3 contains 15 residues. CDR3 loop: CASSQAGGSLEKLFF. The DNA for the CDR3 is TGTGCCAGCAGCCAGGCCGGCGGGAGCCTTGAAAAACTGTTTTTT.

This rearrangement joins TRBV12-3 or TRBV12-4 to TRBJ1-3; no clear D. The CDR3 is 12 amino acids. V lost 6 bases, J lost 14 bases, and 17 bases lay in between. The CDR3 nucleotides read TGTGCCAGCAGCCATAGTGGGTATACTGTATATTTT. This sequence encodes CASSHSGYTVYF.

This rearrangement joins TRBV3-1 (or the pseudogene TRBV3-2) to TRBJ1-1; D is ambiguous. CDR1 is LGHDT, CDR2 YNNKEL, per germline (reference sequence). The CDR3 has 13 amino acids. The germline V and J ends were trimmed by 2 bases and 1 base, with 5 bases remaining between them. CDR3 sequence reads: CASSQTRNTEAFF. The CDR3 region has the DNA TGTGCCAGCAGCCAAACAAGGAACACTGAAGCTTTCTTT.

This chain uses TRBV5-4 with TRBJ2-7, with TRBD1 matching over 7 bases. Germline V gives CDR1 SGHNT, CDR2 YYREEE (reference sequence). This CDR3 has 14 residues. The ends lost 3 bases at V and 4 bases at J; junction bases unmatched: 7. The CDR3: CASSSDRALYEQYF. CDR3 coding DNA: TGTGCCAGCAGCTCCGACAGGGCCCTATACGAGCAGTACTTC. Using reference TRBV5-4 and TRBJ2-7 for the parts outside the CDR3, the full variable domain is ETGVTQSPTHLIKTRGQQVTLRCSSQSGHNTVSWYQQALGQGPQFIFQYYREEENGRGNFPPRFSGLQFPNYSSELNVNALELDDSALYLCASSSDRALYEQYFGPGTRLTVT.

This chain connects TRBV20-1 to TRBJ2-4; D is ambiguous. Germline V gene data show CDR1 as DFQATT and CDR2 as SNEGSKA (reference sequence). CDR3 size: 11 residues. For the CDR3, the DNA is TGCTCCAGAGCGGCCAAAAACATTCAGTACTTC. Its protein is CSRAAKNIQYF.

This chain connects TRBV18 to TRBJ2-4, with 12 positions matching TRBD1. Per germline, CDR1 KGHSH and CDR2 LQKENI. V was pared by 5 bases and J by 6 bases, with 5 bases of the junction left unmatched. CDR3 length: 15 amino acids. CDR3 in DNA: TGTGCCAGCTCAGAGGGACAGGGGGCAAGAAACATTCAGTACTTC. It specifies CASSEGQGARNIQYF.

This clone was observed a single time. J is TRBJ2-7 and V is TRBV5-1; D possibly corresponds to TRBD2 (5 bases). CDR3 length: 14 residues. Germline CDR1 is SGHRS and CDR2 is YFSETQ. V was pared by 2 bases and J by 5 bases, with 14 bases between. CDR3 residues: CASSFERGSDEQYF. As DNA, the CDR3 is TGCGCCAGCAGCTTCGAACGTGGGAGCGACGAGCAGTACTTC. The full variable domain, in which reference TRBV5-1 and TRBJ2-7 provide the parts outside the CDR3, is KAGVTQTPRYLIKTRGQQVTLSCSPISGHRSVSWYQQTPGQGLQFLFEYFSETQRNKGNFPGRFSGRQFSNSRSEMNVSTLELGDSALYLCASSFERGSDEQYFGPGTRLTVT.